The clone carrying this TCR beta chain has just a few counts. Its antigen is not identified. This record comes from a study of cytomegalovirus exposure and HLA in healthy donors. Study-wide points: Rarity characterized most TCR sequences, yet some public TCRs appeared in many donors. HLA-A and HLA-B allele assignments for most subjects were reportedly predicted accurately using TCR beta sequences.

PCR primers comprised 60 Vbeta and 13 Jbeta primers. Libraries were prepared by immunoSEQ multiplex PCR; TCRdb keeps only in-frame clonotypes and omits some of them. Of about 160,000 clones listed, roughly 70% were seen once; the top ten hold almost 3%. Healthy individuals who donated bone marrow served as the donors. Looked up from germline, CDR1 is SGHNT and CDR2 is YYREEE (reference sequence). J gave up 3 bases and V 4 bases, and 9 bases lay outside the gene matches. This CDR3 contains 16 residues. Sequencing used PBMCs. The chain links TRBV5-4 to TRBJ1-4, with 7 bases matching TRBD1. This TCR was recovered from a woman between 45 and 65 years old in good health and CMV-seropositive. The CDR3 protein is CASSMGTDRSNEKLFF. CDR3 DNA: TGTGCCAGCAGCATGGGGACAGACCGATCTAATGAAAAACTGTTTTTT.